What follows are 14 T cell receptor beta chains derived from one specimen sequenced in a study of T cells in Graves' hyperthyroidism and ophthalmopathy. The investigators amplified TCR beta CDR3 regions from RNA transcripts. RT-PCR in the first round (using the HTBI primer set) targeted the TCR CDR3. TCRdb itself ran the multiplex PCR reads through MiXCR, one entry per CDR3 protein. The table shows some 560,000 distinct CDR3 sequences, with 15% to 19% occurring only once. What was sequenced was blood. The receptors were sampled from a woman in her thirties with Graves' hyperthyroidism.

The V gene is TRBV19, the J gene TRBJ2-2; 8 nucleotides agree with TRBD2. This CDR3 spans 17 amino acids. The V segment lost 5 bases and the J segment 3 bases; nucleotides outside the gene matches: 11. Germline V gives CDR1 LNHDA, CDR2 SQIVND (reference sequence). The DNA of the CDR3 is TGTGCCAGTAGTCCGTGGACTAGCCCGAGGGACACCGGGGAGCTGTTTTTT. It yields the protein CASSPWTSPRDTGELFF.

This clonotype was seen many times. This chain uses TRBV7-9 with TRBJ2-1; D unclear. The CDR3 has 13 amino acids. CDR1 and CDR2 (germline): SEHNR, FQNEAQ (reference sequence). Trimming shortened V by 1 base and J by 3 bases, and 4 bases separated the two germline ends. As DNA, the CDR3 is TGTGCCAGCAGCTTAGTGGACTACAATGAGCAGTTCTTC. Translated, it gives CASSLVDYNEQFF.

This clonotype came up a few times. The rearrangement uses TRBV27 and TRBJ2-7, with 12 bases fitting TRBD2. The V and J ends lost 6 bases and 4 bases, in that order; junction bases with no gene match: 10. The CDR3 has 16 residues. CDR1 is MNHEY, CDR2 SMNVEV, per germline (reference sequence). The DNA of the CDR3 is TGTGCCAGCAGAGGGGCTAGCGGGAGGGCGTTGTACGAGCAGTACTTC. Translating it yields CASRGASGRALYEQYF.

The sample holds a few counts of this clonotype. The genes are TRBV14 and TRBJ1-5, with D perhaps TRBD1 (6 bases). Germline V gene sequence: CDR1 SGHDN, CDR2 FVKESK. The CDR3 totals 14 residues. V was trimmed by 1 base and J by 3 bases, leaving 7 bases between them. This CDR3 is CASSQAGANQPQHF. DNA for the CDR3: TGTGCCAGCAGCCAAGCAGGGGCCAATCAGCCCCAGCATTTT.

This clonotype has at least ten counts. This sequence joins TRBV4-1 and TRBJ2-3; 10 bases are shared with TRBD1. J gave up 3 bases and V 3 bases, and 3 bases lay outside the gene matches. Per the germline V gene, CDR1 is MGHRA and CDR2 is YSYEKL. The CDR3 has 15 amino acids. The CDR3 region is CASSHRQGATDTQYF. The CDR3 DNA reads as TGCGCCAGCAGCCACAGACAGGGGGCTACAGATACGCAGTATTTT.

Only a few counts were recorded for this clonotype. The chain joins TRBV27 to TRBJ2-1; no reliable D call. The V gene's germline CDR1 is MNHEY and CDR2 SMNVEV (reference sequence). The CDR3 runs 11 residues. Trimming pared 7 bases from V and 10 bases from J, leaving 11 bases between. In nucleotides, the CDR3 is TGTGCCAGCATCTCAGCCCGAGAGCAGTTCTTC. Protein product: CASISAREQFF.

V and J are TRBV27 and TRBJ2-1; D remains unclear. V shed 5 bases and J shed 1 base, with 9 bases lying between them. The CDR3 has 14 residues. Germline CDR1 and CDR2: MNHEY and SMNVEV (reference sequence). The CDR3 spells CASSLRLSYNEQFF. The DNA of the CDR3 is TGTGCCAGCAGTCTCCGGCTTTCCTACAATGAGCAGTTCTTC.

The V gene is TRBV6-6, the J gene TRBJ2-4; D possibly uses TRBD1 or TRBD2 (5 bases each). CDR1 is MNHNY and CDR2 is SVGAGI in the germline V gene (reference sequence). V dropped 2 bases and J dropped 0 bases, with 11 bases sitting between them. The CDR3 totals 16 residues. The CDR3 nucleotides are TGTGCCAGCAGTTACGGGGACGGGACAGCCAAAAACATTCAGTACTTC. Residues: CASSYGDGTAKNIQYF.

This clonotype was observed at least ten times. This sequence joins TRBV7-3 and TRBJ1-1; D remains ambiguous. In germline, CDR1 is SGHTA, CDR2 FQGTGA. CDR3 length: 13 residues. V was trimmed by 4 bases and J by 5 bases, leaving 11 bases between them. Here the CDR3 DNA reads TGTGCCAGCAGCTCCAGTCCAACGACTGAAGCTTTCTTT. Its protein product is CASSSSPTTEAFF.

This clonotype was recorded a few times. V usage is TRBV27 and J usage is TRBJ2-5; D is possibly TRBD1 (5 bases). This CDR3 region has 14 residues. The germline V gene encodes CDR1 MNHEY and CDR2 SMNVEV (reference sequence). V lost 5 bases to trimming and J lost 1 base, with 11 bases between them. The DNA of the CDR3 is TGTGCCAGCAGTAGCCGTGGGGCCCAAGAGACCCAGTACTTC. This sequence encodes CASSSRGAQETQYF.

This chain links TRBV28 with TRBJ1-2; D is undetermined. The V end lost 5 bases, the J end lost 4 bases, and 11 bases lay between the germline ends. The CDR3 has 13 residues. Germline lookup yields CDR1 MDHEN and CDR2 SYDVKM. CDR3: CASSDNLIYGYTF. The CDR3 DNA is TGTGCCAGCAGTGATAATTTGATCTATGGCTACACCTTC.

The CDR3 reads CASSIGQLHYEQYF. As DNA, the CDR3 is TGTGCCAGTAGTATAGGTCAACTCCACTACGAGCAGTACTTC. The rearrangement joins TRBV19 to TRBJ2-7, with unresolved D. The V end was cut by 1 base, the J end by 3 bases, with 10 bases between. Germline CDR1 LNHDA, CDR2 SQIVND (reference sequence). This CDR3 spans 14 amino acids.

This clonotype was found many times. The chain uses TRBV15 and TRBJ1-4; TRBD1 matches at 9 bases. Germline V gives CDR1 LNHNV, CDR2 YYDKDF (reference sequence). CDR3 size: 16 residues. The V segment lost 2 bases and the J segment 8 bases; nucleotides outside the gene matches: 9. The CDR3 spells CATSRNTATGGEKLFF. The CDR3 bases are TGTGCCACCAGCAGAAACACGGCGACAGGGGGAGAAAAACTGTTTTTT. Together with reference TRBV15 and TRBJ1-4, the CDR3 gives the full variable domain: DAMVIQNPRYQVTQFGKPVTLSCSQTLNHNVMYWYQQKSSQAPKLLFHYYDKDFNNEADTPDNFQSRRPNTSFCFLDIRSPGLGDTAMYLCATSRNTATGGEKLFFGSGTQLSVL.

This clonotype was counted ten times or more. For the CDR3, the DNA is TGCAGTGCTAGGGACCCTACAGGGGGGACAGATACGCAGTATTTT. Translated, it gives CSARDPTGGTDTQYF. J is TRBJ2-3 and V is TRBV20-1; 8 bases are shared with TRBD1. Germline assignment: CDR1 DFQATT and CDR2 SNEGSKA (reference sequence). V trimming: 3 bases; J trimming: 3 bases; junction bases outside the gene matches: 8. This CDR3 comprises 15 residues.